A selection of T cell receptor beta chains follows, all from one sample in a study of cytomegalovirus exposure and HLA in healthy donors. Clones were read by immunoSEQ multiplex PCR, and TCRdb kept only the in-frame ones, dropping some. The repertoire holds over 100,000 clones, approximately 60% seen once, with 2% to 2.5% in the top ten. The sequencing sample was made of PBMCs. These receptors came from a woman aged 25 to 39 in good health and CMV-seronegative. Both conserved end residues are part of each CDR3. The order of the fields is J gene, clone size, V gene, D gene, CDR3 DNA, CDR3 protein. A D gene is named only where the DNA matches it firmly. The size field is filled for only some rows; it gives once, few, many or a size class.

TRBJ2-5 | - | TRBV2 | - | TGTGCCAGCAGAAGAATAGCGGACCAAGAGACCCAGTACTTC | CASRRIADQETQYF
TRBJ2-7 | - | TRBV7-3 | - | TGTGCCAGCAGCTTAAATGACGGGGACGAGCAGTACTTC | CASSLNDGDEQYF
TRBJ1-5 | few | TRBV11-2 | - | TGTGCCAGCAGCTTCGTTGACGGGCAGCCCCAGCATTTT | CASSFVDGQPQHF
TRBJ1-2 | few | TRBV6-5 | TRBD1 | TGTGCCAGCAGCTCGGGACAGGGGAACTACACCTTC | CASSSGQGNYTF
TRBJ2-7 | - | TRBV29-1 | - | TGCAGCGTTGAAGAACAGGGATCCACCTACGAGCAGTACTTC | CSVEEQGSTYEQYF
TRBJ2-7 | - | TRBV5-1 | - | TGCGCCAGCAGCCCCAGAGGGGGAAGCTACGAGCAGTACTTC | CASSPRGGSYEQYF
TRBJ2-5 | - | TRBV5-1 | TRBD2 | TGCGCCAGCAGCTTGTCAACTAGCGGTACTCAAGAGACCCAGTACTTC | CASSLSTSGTQETQYF
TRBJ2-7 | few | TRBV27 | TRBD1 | TGTGCCAGCAGTTTTTCGGGACAGACCTACGAGCAGTACTTC | CASSFSGQTYEQYF
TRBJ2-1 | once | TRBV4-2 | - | TGTGCCAGCAGCCAAGAGGAGGGGGGGCGGGTCAATGAGCAGTTCTTC | CASSQEEGGRVNEQFF
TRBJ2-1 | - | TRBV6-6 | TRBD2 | TGTGCCAGCAACAAAGCGGGGGGGCTGTACAATGAGCAGTTCTTC | CASNKAGGLYNEQFF
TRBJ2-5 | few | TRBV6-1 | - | TGTGCCAGCAGTGAAATTGGGGCTGAGACCCAGTACTTC | CASSEIGAETQYF
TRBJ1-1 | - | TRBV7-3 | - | TGTGCCAGCAGCCCTACCCTGAACACTGAAGCTTTCTTT | CASSPTLNTEAFF
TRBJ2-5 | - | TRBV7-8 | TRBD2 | TGTGCCAGCAGCTCATCTCTAGCGGGAGGATCCGAGACCCAGTACTTC | CASSSSLAGGSETQYF
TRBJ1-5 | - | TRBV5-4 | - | TGTGCCAGCAGCTCCGGACTAAGCAATCAGCCCCAGCATTTT | CASSSGLSNQPQHF
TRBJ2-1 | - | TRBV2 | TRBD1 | TGTGCCAGCGGTCTCGGCCGGACAGGGGGCAATGAGCAGTTCTTC | CASGLGRTGGNEQFF
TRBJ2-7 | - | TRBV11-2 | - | TGTGCCAGCAGCCTAGGCACACATTCCTACGAGCAGTACTTC | CASSLGTHSYEQYF
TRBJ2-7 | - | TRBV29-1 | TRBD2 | TGCAGCGTCGGACAAGTAGCGGGAGCTCGAGAGCAGTACTTC | CSVGQVAGAREQYF
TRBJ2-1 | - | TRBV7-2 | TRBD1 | TGTGCCAGCAGCTTAGGAGGGGGCGACTACAATGAGCAGTTCTTC | CASSLGGGDYNEQFF
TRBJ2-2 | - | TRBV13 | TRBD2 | TGTGCCAGCAGCTTAGGCCTAGCGGGAGCTACCGGGGAGCTGTTTTTT | CASSLGLAGATGELFF
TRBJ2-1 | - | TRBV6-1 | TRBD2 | TGTGCCAGCATCCGCGGGAGCTACAATGAGCAGTTCTTC | CASIRGSYNEQFF
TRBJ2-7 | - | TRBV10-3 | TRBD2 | TGTGCCATCAGTGACGGGACTAGCGGGAGCTACGAGCAGTACTTC | CAISDGTSGSYEQYF
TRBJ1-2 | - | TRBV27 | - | TGTGCCAGCAGTTTATCGAAGGGGGTGAATGGCTACACCTTC | CASSLSKGVNGYTF
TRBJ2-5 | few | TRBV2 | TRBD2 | TGTGCCAGCAGTGTAGCGGGAGTAGGAGAGACCCAGTACTTC | CASSVAGVGETQYF
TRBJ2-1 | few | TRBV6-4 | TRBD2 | TGTGCCAGCAGGCCACTAGCGGGGACCTACAATGAGCAGTTCTTC | CASRPLAGTYNEQFF
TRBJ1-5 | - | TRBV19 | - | TGTGCCAGTAGTGACTTTGAGCAAACGGCCGCTAATCAGCCCCAGCATTTT | CASSDFEQTAANQPQHF
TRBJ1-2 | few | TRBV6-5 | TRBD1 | TGTGCCAGCAGTTGGGGACAGGACTATGGCTACACCTTC | CASSWGQDYGYTF
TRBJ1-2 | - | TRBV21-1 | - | TGTGCCAGCAGCACTTACCGGGACAGTGATGGCTACACCTTC | CASSTYRDSDGYTF